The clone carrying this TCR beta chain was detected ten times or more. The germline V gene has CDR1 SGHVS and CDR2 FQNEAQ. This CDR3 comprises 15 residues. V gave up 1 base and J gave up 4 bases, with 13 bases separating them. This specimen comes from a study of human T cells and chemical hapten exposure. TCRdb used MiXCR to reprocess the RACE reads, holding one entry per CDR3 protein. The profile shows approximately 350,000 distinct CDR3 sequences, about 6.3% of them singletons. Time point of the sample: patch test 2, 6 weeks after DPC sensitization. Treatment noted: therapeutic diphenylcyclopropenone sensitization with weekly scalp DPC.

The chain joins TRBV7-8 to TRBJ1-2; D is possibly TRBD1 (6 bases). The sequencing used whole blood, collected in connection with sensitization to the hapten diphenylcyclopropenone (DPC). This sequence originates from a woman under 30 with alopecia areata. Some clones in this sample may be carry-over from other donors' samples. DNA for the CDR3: TGTGCCAGCAGCTTAGGGTACAGGGAGGGCTATGGCTACACCTTC. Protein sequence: CASSLGYREGYGYTF.